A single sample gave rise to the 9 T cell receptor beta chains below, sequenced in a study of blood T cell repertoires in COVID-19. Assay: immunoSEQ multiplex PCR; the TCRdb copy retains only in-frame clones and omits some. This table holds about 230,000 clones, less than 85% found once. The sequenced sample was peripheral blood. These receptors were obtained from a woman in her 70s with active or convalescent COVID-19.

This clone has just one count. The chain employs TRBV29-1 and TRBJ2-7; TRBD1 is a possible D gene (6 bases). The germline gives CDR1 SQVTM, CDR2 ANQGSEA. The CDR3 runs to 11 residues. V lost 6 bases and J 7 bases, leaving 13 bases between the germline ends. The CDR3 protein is CSVATGWEQYF. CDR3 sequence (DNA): TGCAGCGTCGCGACAGGTTGGGAGCAGTACTTC.

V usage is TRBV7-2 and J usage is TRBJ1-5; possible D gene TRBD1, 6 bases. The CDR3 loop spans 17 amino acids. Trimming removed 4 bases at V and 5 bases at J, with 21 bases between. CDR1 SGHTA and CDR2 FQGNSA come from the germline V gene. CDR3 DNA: TGTGCCAGCAGCTCTAGATACGGGACATCTCTTGATCAGCCCCAGCATTTT. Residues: CASSSRYGTSLDQPQHF. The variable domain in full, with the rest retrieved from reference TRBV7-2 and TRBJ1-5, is GAGVSQSPSNKVTEKGKDVELRCDPISGHTALYWYRQSLGQGLEFLIYFQGNSAPDKSGLPSDRFSAERTGGSVSTLTIQRTQQEDSAVYLCASSSRYGTSLDQPQHFGDGTRLSIL.

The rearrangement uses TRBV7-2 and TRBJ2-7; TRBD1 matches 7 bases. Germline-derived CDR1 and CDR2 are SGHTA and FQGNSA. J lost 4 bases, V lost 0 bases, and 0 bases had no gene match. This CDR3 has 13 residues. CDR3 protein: CASSLATGYEQYF. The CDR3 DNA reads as TGTGCCAGCAGCTTAGCGACAGGGTACGAGCAGTACTTC. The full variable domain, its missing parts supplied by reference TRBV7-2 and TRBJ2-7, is GAGVSQSPSNKVTEKGKDVELRCDPISGHTALYWYRQSLGQGLEFLIYFQGNSAPDKSGLPSDRFSAERTGGSVSTLTIQRTQQEDSAVYLCASSLATGYEQYFGPGTRLTVT.

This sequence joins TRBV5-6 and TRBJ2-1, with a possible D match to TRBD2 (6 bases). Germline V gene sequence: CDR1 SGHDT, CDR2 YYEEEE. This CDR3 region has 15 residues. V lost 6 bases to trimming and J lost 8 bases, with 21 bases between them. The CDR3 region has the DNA TGTGCCAGCATCTATGCGGGGCGCGGGGTCCATGAGCAGTTCTTC. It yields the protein CASIYAGRGVHEQFF.

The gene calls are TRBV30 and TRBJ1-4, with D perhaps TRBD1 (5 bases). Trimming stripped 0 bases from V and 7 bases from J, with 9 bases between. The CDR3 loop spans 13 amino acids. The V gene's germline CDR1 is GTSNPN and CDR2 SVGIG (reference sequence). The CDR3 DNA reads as TGTGCCTGGAGTGTGGCAGGGTTTGAAAAACTGTTTTTT. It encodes CAWSVAGFEKLFF.

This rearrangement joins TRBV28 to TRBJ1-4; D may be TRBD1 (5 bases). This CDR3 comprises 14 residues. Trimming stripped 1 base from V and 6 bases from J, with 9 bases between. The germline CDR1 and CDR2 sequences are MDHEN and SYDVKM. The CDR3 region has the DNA TGTGCCAGCAGTTTATCAGGGAGGCATGAAAAACTGTTTTTT. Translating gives CASSLSGRHEKLFF.

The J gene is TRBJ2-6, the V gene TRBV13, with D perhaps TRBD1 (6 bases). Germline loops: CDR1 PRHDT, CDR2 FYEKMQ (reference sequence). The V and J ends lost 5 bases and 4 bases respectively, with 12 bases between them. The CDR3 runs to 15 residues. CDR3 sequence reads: CASSTTGSGANVLTF. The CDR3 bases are TGTGCCAGCAGCACTACAGGGTCGGGGGCCAACGTCCTGACTTTC.

CDR3 residues: CASRQRKAGGLYNEQFF. Here the CDR3 DNA reads TGTGCCAGCCGCCAAAGGAAAGCGGGGGGGCTCTACAATGAGCAGTTCTTC. The rearrangement links TRBV6-2 or TRBV6-3 to TRBJ2-1; 10 nucleotides line up with TRBD2. Germline V lookup: CDR1 MNHEY, CDR2 SVGEGT. The CDR3 runs to 17 residues. J was trimmed by 3 bases and V by 8 bases; bases with no gene match: 13.

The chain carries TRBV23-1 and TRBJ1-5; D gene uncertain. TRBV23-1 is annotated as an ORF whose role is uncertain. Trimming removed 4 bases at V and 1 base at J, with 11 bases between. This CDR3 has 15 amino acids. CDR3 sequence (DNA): TGCGCCAGCAGTCTTAGGCCGCGGAGCAATCAGCCCCAGCATTTT. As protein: CASSLRPRSNQPQHF.